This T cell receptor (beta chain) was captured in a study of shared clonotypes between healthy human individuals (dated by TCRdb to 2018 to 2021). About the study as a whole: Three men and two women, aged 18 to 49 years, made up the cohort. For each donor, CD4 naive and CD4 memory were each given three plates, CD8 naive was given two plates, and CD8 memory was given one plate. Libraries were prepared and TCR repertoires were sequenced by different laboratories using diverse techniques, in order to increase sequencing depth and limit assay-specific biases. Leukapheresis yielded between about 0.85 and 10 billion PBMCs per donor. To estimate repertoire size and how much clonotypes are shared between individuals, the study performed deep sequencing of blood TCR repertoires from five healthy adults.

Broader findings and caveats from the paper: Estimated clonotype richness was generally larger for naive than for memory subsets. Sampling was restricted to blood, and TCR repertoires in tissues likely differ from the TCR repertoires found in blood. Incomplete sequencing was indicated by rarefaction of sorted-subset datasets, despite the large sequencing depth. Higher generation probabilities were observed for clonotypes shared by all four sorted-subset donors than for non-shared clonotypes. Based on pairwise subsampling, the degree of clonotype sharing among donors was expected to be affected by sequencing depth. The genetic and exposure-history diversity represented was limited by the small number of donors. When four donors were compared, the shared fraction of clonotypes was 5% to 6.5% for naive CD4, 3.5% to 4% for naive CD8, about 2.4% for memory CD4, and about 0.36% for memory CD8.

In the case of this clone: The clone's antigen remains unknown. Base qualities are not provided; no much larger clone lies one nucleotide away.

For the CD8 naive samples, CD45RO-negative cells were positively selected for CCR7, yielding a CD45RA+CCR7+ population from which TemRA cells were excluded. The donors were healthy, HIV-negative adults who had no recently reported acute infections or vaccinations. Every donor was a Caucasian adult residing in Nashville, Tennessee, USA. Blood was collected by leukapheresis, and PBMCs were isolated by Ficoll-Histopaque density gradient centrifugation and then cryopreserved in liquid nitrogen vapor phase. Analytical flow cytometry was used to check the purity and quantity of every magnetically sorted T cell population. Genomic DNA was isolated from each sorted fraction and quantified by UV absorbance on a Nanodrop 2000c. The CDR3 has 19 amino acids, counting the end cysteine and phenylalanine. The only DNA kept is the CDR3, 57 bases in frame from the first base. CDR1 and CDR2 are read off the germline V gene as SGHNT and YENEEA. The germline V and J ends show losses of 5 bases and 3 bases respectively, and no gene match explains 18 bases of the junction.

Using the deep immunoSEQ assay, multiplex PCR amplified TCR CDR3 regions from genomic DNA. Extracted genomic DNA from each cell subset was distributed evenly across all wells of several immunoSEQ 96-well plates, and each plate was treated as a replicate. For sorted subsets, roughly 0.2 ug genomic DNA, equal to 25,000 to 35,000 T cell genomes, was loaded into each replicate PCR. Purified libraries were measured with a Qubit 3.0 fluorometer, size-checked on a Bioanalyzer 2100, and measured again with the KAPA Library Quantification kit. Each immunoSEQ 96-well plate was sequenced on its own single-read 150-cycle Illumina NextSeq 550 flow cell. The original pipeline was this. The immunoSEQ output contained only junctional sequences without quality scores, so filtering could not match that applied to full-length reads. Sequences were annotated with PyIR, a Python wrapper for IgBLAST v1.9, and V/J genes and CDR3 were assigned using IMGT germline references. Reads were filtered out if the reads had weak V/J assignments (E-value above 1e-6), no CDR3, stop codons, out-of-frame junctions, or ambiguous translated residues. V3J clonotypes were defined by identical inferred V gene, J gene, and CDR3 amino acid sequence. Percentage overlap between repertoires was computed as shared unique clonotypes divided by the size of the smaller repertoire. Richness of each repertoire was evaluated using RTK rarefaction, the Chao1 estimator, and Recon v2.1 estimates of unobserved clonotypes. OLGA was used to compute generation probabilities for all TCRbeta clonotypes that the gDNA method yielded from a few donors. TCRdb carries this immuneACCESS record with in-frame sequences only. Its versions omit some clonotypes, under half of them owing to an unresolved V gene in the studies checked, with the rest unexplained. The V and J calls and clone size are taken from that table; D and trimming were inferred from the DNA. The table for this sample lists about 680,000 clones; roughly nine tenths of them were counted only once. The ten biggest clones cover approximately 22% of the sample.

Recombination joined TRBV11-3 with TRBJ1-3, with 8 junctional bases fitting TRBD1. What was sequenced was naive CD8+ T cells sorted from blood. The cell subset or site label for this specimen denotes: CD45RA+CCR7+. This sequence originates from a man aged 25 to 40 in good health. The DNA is TGTGCCAGCAGCCGAGGATGCGACAGGGGTTCTTGGGTTGGAAACACCATATATTTT. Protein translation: CASSRGCDRGSWVGNTIYF.